This is a list of T cell receptor beta chains from one sample in a study of T cells in Graves' hyperthyroidism and ophthalmopathy. TCRdb reprocessed the multiplex PCR reads with MiXCR, giving one entry per CDR3 protein. The sample has around 450,000 distinct CDR3 sequences; roughly 15% are singletons. Sample: blood. The receptor set was obtained from a woman in her late teens or twenties with Graves' hyperthyroidism. Both conserved end residues are trimmed from each CDR3.

CDR3 protein,CDR3 length,V gene,J gene
ASSHRQGDNQPQH,13,TRBV3-1,TRBJ1-5
SARVRFLNEQY,11,TRBV20-1,TRBJ2-7
ASSQAPQSTEAF,12,TRBV3-1,TRBJ1-1
ASSGKGLAGEGEQY,14,TRBV12-3/TRBV12-4,TRBJ2-7
ASSLGTTGRGYT,12,TRBV5-6,TRBJ1-2
ASRFLGNTDTQY,12,TRBV12-3/TRBV12-4,TRBJ2-3
SARPKIGQGRRIYEQY,16,TRBV20-1,TRBJ2-7
ASSEGDHWRNTQY,13,TRBV6-1,TRBJ2-3
ASSLRDEQY,9,TRBV28,TRBJ2-7
ASSFPPSGQETQY,13,TRBV7-9,TRBJ2-5